The T cell receptor beta chain described here comes from a study of patients and donors after allogeneic stem cell transplantation. TCRdb processed the RT-PCR reads anew with MiXCR; each CDR3 protein has one entry. Of roughly 960,000 distinct CDR3 sequences listed, roughly 17% were seen once; the top ten hold 6%. There are a few counts of this clonotype. Input material: blood, either unsorted or a sorted T cell fraction (not recorded which). The receptor's source is a human donor who was either an allogeneic HSCT recipient or a stem cell or donor lymphocyte infusion donor (not recorded which). It is not recorded whose cells these are; they may come from a transplant donor.

The CDR3 here is CASSEARAGRETQYF. The CDR3 DNA reads as TGTGCCAGCAGTGAAGCGCGGGCAGGGAGAGAGACCCAGTACTTC. The rearrangement uses TRBV2 and TRBJ2-5; possibly TRBD1 or TRBD2 for D (5 bases each). Germline loops: CDR1 SNHLY, CDR2 FYNNEI. V shed 0 bases and J shed 4 bases, with 12 bases lying between them. This CDR3 contains 15 residues.